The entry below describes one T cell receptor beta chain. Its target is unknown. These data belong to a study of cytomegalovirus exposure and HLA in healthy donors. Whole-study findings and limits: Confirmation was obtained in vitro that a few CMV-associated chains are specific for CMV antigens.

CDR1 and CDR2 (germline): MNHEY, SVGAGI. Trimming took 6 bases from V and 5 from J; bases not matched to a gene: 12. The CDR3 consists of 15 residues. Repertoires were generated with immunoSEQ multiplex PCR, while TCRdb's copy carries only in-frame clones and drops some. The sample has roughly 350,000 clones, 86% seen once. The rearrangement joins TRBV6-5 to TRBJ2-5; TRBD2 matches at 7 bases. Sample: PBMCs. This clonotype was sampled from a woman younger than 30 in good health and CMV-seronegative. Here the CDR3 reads CASSPGTNPTETQYF. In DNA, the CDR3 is TGTGCCAGCAGCCCCGGGACTAATCCCACGGAGACCCAGTACTTC.